The clone carrying this T cell receptor (beta chain) has a handful of counts. Its antigen is unknown. This entry belongs to a study of response to subunit inactivated influenza vaccine. Whole-study results and caveats: Authors suggested few new T cells are recruited by each seasonal influenza vaccination.

TCRdb passed the RT-PCR reads through MiXCR, listing each CDR3 protein once. Of under 750,000 distinct CDR3 sequences listed, around 11% were seen once; the top ten hold 10%. Germline V gives CDR1 SEHNR, CDR2 FQNEAQ (reference sequence). This CDR3 has 12 residues. V gave up 1 base and J gave up 6 bases, with 7 bases separating them. The chain links TRBV7-9 to TRBJ2-7, with D unclear. This sample comprised PBMCs from blood, obtained on the day of vaccination. This TCR was recovered from a man aged 50 or older who received an inactivated influenza vaccine. CDR3 nucleotide sequence: TGTGCCAGCAGCTTAGGAGACGGCGAGCAGTACTTC. Translation gives CASSLGDGEQYF.